These 13 T cell receptor beta chains came from one sample sequenced in a study of radiation and T cells in renal cell carcinoma. Generated by immunoSEQ multiplex PCR, the TCRdb table keeps only in-frame clones and is missing some. The table shows about 23,000 clones, with over 45% occurring only once. The treatment was: treatment-naive control, cytoreductive nephrectomy. The starting material was tumor tissue, obtained from a patient whose treatment was nephrectomy without radiotherapy. These receptor sequences come from a man aged 35-49 years with renal cell carcinoma.

This clone occurred once. V and J are TRBV18 and TRBJ2-2; the match to TRBD1 covers 11 bases. Germline lookup yields CDR1 KGHSH and CDR2 LQKENI. This CDR3 is 18 amino acids long. With 8 bases clipped from V and 5 bases from J, the junction kept 16 bases outside the gene matches. The CDR3 protein is CASKLPGTGGSGTGELFF. In DNA, the CDR3 is TGTGCCAGCAAACTCCCCGGGACAGGGGGTTCCGGGACCGGGGAGCTGTTTTTT. The variable domain in full, completed from reference TRBV18 and TRBJ2-2, reads NAGVMQNPRHLVRRRGQEARLRCSPMKGHSHVYWYRQLPEEGLKFMVYLQKENIIDESGMPKERFSAEFPKEGPSILRIQQVVRGDSAAYFCASKLPGTGGSGTGELFFGEGSRLTVL.

The CDR3: CASSYGPPAAGYEQYF. The CDR3 bases are TGTGCCAGCAGTTACGGCCCGCCAGCCGCCGGGTACGAGCAGTACTTC. The rearrangement links TRBV6-5 to TRBJ2-7, with no clear D. V was pared by 2 bases and J by 4 bases, with 18 bases between. Germline loops: CDR1 MNHEY, CDR2 SVGAGI. This CDR3 has 16 residues.

The chain joins TRBV7-9 to TRBJ1-1; 8 positions match TRBD1. The CDR3 sequence is 16 residues long. The germline gives CDR1 SEHNR, CDR2 FQNEAQ (reference sequence). J gave up 0 bases and V 1 base, and 4 bases lay outside the gene matches. This CDR3 reads CASSLGQGAMNTEAFF. The CDR3, as DNA: TGTGCCAGCAGCTTAGGTCAGGGGGCGATGAACACTGAAGCTTTCTTT.

The chain recombines TRBV5-5 with TRBJ1-2, with TRBD1 as a possible D gene (6 bases). With 4 bases removed from V and 0 bases from J, the gap between germline ends came to 10 bases. This CDR3 has 14 amino acids. Looked up from germline, CDR1 is SGHKS and CDR2 is YYEKEE (reference sequence). The CDR3 DNA reads TGTGCCAGCAGCCCTGGACAGTCTAACTATGGCTACACCTTC. Protein product: CASSPGQSNYGYTF.

V and J are TRBV7-2 and TRBJ1-1; D remains ambiguous. From germline, CDR1 is SGHTA and CDR2 FQGNSA. This CDR3 comprises 12 residues. Trimming cost V 5 bases and J 7 bases, with 11 bases left between them. This CDR3 reads CASSLGRGEAFF. CDR3 coding DNA: TGTGCCAGCAGCCTCGGCCGGGGTGAAGCTTTCTTT.

This clone was counted only a few times. This sequence joins TRBV19 and TRBJ2-1; D is unresolved. The V end was cut by 8 bases, the J end by 0 bases, with 14 bases between. The CDR3 extends over 15 amino acids. CDR1 is LNHDA and CDR2 is SQIVND in the germline V gene (reference sequence). CDR3 bases: TGTGCCAGTCGCATCACTCACGACTCCTACAATGAGCAGTTCTTC. This encodes CASRITHDSYNEQFF.

The chain couples TRBV4-2 to TRBJ2-3, with TRBD2 identical over 12 bases. The length of the CDR3 is 17 residues. V was pared by 2 bases and J by 6 bases, with 9 bases of the junction left unmatched. The germline gives CDR1 LGHNA, CDR2 YNFKEQ. In DNA form, the CDR3 reads TGTGCCAGCAGCCAATCATCAAGGACTAGCGGGGCGGATACGCAGTATTTT. It yields the protein CASSQSSRTSGADTQYF.

The chain couples TRBV30 to TRBJ1-2, with D possibly matching TRBD1 (5 bases). V lost 2 bases to trimming and J lost 8 bases, with 12 bases between them. Germline values: CDR1 GTSNPN, CDR2 SVGIG (reference sequence). The CDR3 totals 12 residues. The chain's CDR3 is CAWSWRGGGYTF. Here the CDR3 DNA reads TGTGCCTGGAGTTGGAGGGGCGGGGGCTACACCTTC.

The chain combines TRBV11-2 with TRBJ2-7; 7 nucleotides line up with TRBD1. In germline, CDR1 is SGHAT, CDR2 FQNNGV. This CDR3 is 15 amino acids long. The V and J ends lost 6 bases and 0 bases, in that order; junction bases with no gene match: 8. CDR3 coding DNA: TGTGCCAGCAGTCCATCTAACAGGGGCTCCTACGAGCAGTACGTC. Protein product: CASSPSNRGSYEQYV.

This chain connects TRBV10-3 to TRBJ2-1, with D perhaps TRBD2 (5 bases). The V end lost 7 bases, the J end lost 5 bases, and 15 bases lay between the germline ends. Germline V gene lookup returns CDR1 ENHRY and CDR2 SYGVKD. The CDR3 spans 14 residues. The CDR3, as DNA: TGTGCCATCATGAGGGATCGGGGAGACAATGAGCAGTTCTTC. It yields the protein CAIMRDRGDNEQFF.

The chain combines TRBV2 with TRBJ1-6, with D hard to call. The germline CDR1 and CDR2 sequences are SNHLY and FYNNEI. The CDR3 is made up of 14 amino acids. Trimming took off 5 bases at V and 10 bases at J, with 15 bases between the two ends. The CDR3 here is CASSRAGDGSPLHF. Written as DNA, the CDR3 is TGTGCCAGCAGTCGGGCCGGGGATGGCTCACCCCTCCACTTT.

The V call is TRBV5-4, the J call TRBJ2-7, with unresolved D. The germline V gene has CDR1 SGHNT and CDR2 YYREEE (reference sequence). CDR3 size: 15 residues. V was cut by 0 bases and J by 3 bases, with 13 bases left in between. In nucleotides, the CDR3 is TGTGCCAGCAGCTTGGGAATACTGCCGAGCTACGAGCAGTACTTC. Encoded protein: CASSLGILPSYEQYF.

As for this clone: This specimen includes other DNA sequences encoding the same CDR3. The rearrangement links TRBV11-2 to TRBJ2-7; D gene uncertain. The V and J ends lost 1 base and 3 bases respectively, with 4 bases between them. The germline V gene encodes CDR1 SGHAT and CDR2 FQNNGV. The CDR3 spans 12 residues. Here the CDR3 DNA reads TGTGCCAGCAGCTTAGTCGGCTACGAGCAGTACTTC. Translated, it gives CASSLVGYEQYF.